This T cell receptor (beta chain) is drawn from a study of identical twins. Worth noting for this clonotype: What it binds is not known.

V was clipped by 4 bases and J by 5 bases; unmatched bases: 5. Germline CDR1 SQVTM, CDR2 ANQGSEA. This CDR3 region has 12 residues. General study points: Low generation probability was overrepresented in out-of-frame alpha sequences shared by twins. High-abundance cord blood beta clonotypes had fewer insertions; memory repertoires showed none.

TCRdb reprocessed the 5' RACE reads with MiXCR, giving one entry per CDR3 protein. Here the sample spans around 450,000 distinct CDR3 sequences, approximately 15% being singletons. This same sample was also part of a study on yellow fever vaccine responses in identical twins.

Input material: CD4+ T cells sorted from blood. The chain carries TRBV29-1 and TRBJ2-7, with 7 bases matching TRBD1. The sequence was collected from a woman younger than 35 in good health. The CDR3 coding sequence is TGCAGCGTTGGACAGGGCAACGACGAGCAGTACTTC. Translation gives CSVGQGNDEQYF.